The subject of this entry is one T cell receptor (beta chain). This table comes from immunoSEQ multiplex PCR, and its TCRdb copy is limited to in-frame clones, with some not included. The repertoire has under 200,000 clones, about 80% of them found once; the top ten carry 1.5% to 1.7%. This sample was taken from a study of blood T cell repertoires in COVID-19. Study context: Whether acute or convalescent, the COVID-19 samples came from the United States, Italy and Spain. PBMCs, B-cell-depleted T cells, or T cells provided the cDNA or gDNA that made up the material.

Deletions cut 4 bases from V and 7 bases from J, with 11 bases between. Germline V gives CDR1 SGHRS, CDR2 YFSETQ. The length of the CDR3 is 12 residues. This TCR came from a human donor in a cohort sampled during active COVID-19. The chain links TRBV5-1 to TRBJ1-1; the D is unclear. The sample comprised peripheral blood. CDR3 nucleotide sequence: TGCGCCAGCAGCATGGCGGGAAGTGAAGCTTTCTTT. It is translated as CASSMAGSEAFF.